This passage covers 5 T cell receptor beta chains from one sample sequenced in a study of blood T cell repertoires in COVID-19 (TCRdb year 2020). Preparation of the library involved the immunoSEQ multiplex PCR assay. TCRdb limited this immuneACCESS table to in-frame rearrangements with V and J called. A share of clones is missing; checked studies link under half to unresolved V genes, and the rest is unexplained. The sample has 300,000 to 400,000 clones on record, 80% to 90% of them singletons. The leading ten clones occupy 4% to 5.5% of the sample. Material: PBMCs or T cells enriched from blood (not recorded which). These receptor sequences come from a woman between 35 and 50 years old with acute COVID-19.

This rearrangement joins TRBV7-2 to TRBJ1-3, with a weak D call TRBD1 (5 bases). The CDR3 contains 14 residues. The germline gives CDR1 SGHTA, CDR2 FQGNSA. Trimming removed 7 bases from V and 3 bases from J, with 13 bases in between. DNA for the CDR3: TGTGCCAGCACCCCTCAGGGTTATGGAAACACCATATATTTT. Amino acid sequence: CASTPQGYGNTIYF.

This clone came up a few times. V is TRBV7-2 and J is TRBJ2-2, with D possibly TRBD1 on 5 matching bases. CDR1 is SGHTA, CDR2 FQGNSA, per germline. The length of the CDR3 is 15 residues. Trimming removed 0 bases at V and 8 bases at J, with 13 bases between. CDR3 in amino acids: CASSLARGSGGELFF. CDR3 DNA sequence: TGTGCCAGCAGCTTAGCGCGTGGCTCAGGGGGGGAGCTGTTTTTT.

The chain recombines TRBV11-2 with TRBJ1-1, with a possible D match to TRBD1 (5 bases). Germline V CDR1 and CDR2: SGHAT, FQNNGV. V was pared by 5 bases and J by 1 base, with 23 bases between. The CDR3 length is 18 residues. The CDR3 nucleotides read TGTGCCAGCAGCCGACCGGGGGAGGGCCTAACTAAGAACACTGAAGCTTTCTTT. It translates to CASSRPGEGLTKNTEAFF. The whole variable domain, remainder taken from reference TRBV11-2 and TRBJ1-1, is EAGVAQSPRYKIIEKRQSVAFWCNPISGHATLYWYQQILGQGPKLLIQFQNNGVVDDSQLPKDRFSAERLKGVDSTLKIQPAKLEDSAVYLCASSRPGEGLTKNTEAFFGQGTRLTVV.

V usage is TRBV7-2 and J usage is TRBJ2-3; 7 nucleotides match TRBD2. The CDR3 is made up of 15 amino acids. Germline V CDR1 and CDR2: SGHTA, FQGNSA. The V gene end was trimmed by 1 base and the J gene end by 4 bases; junction bases not matched to a gene: 5. The CDR3 loop is CASSLVTSVADTQYF. The CDR3, as DNA: TGTGCCAGCAGCTTAGTTACTAGCGTCGCAGATACGCAGTATTTT.

Only a few counts were recorded for this clone. The chain uses TRBV11-2 and TRBJ2-7; 12 bases map to TRBD2. CDR3 length: 16 residues. V lost 4 bases and J lost 2; bases outside the gene matches: 6. Looked up from germline, CDR1 is SGHAT and CDR2 is FQNNGV. The CDR3 loop is CASSSRTSGIPYEQYF. Written as DNA, the CDR3 is TGTGCCAGCAGCTCCCGGACTAGCGGGATCCCCTACGAGCAGTACTTC.